The text below deals with one TCR beta chain. Per the study methods: Reference gene primer amplification in the assay estimated nucleated cell counts. Profiling relied on immunoSEQ multiplex PCR, and the TCRdb table lists in-frame clones only, not all of them. V and J calls and clone size follow that table, whereas D and trimming were derived from the DNA. The sample consists of approximately 120,000 clones, 70% to 90% of them appearing once. These data are taken from a study of blood T cell repertoires in COVID-19. Study overall: Acute and convalescent COVID-19 specimens originated in the United States, Italy and Spain.

The CDR3 extends over 17 amino acids. Germline lookup yields CDR1 ENHRY and CDR2 SYGVKD. Trimming stripped 3 bases from V and 0 bases from J, with 16 bases between. This receptor was taken from a human donor in a cohort sampled during active COVID-19. This rearrangement joins TRBV10-3 to TRBJ2-3, with D possibly TRBD2 on 5 matching bases. Sequencing input: peripheral blood. CDR3 nucleotide sequence: TGTGCCATCAGTGACCCTCAGATAGCGATGAGCACAGATACGCAGTATTTT. Translation gives CAISDPQIAMSTDTQYF.